The sequence of this TCR beta chain was determined in a study of blood T cell repertoires in COVID-19. About the research overall: Sites across the United States, Italy and Spain contributed samples from acute and convalescent COVID-19. PBMCs, B-cell-depleted T cells, or T cells provided the cDNA or gDNA that made up the material.

CDR3 length equals 17 residues. CDR1 and CDR2 from the germline V gene are MNHEY and SMNVEV (reference sequence). The V and J ends lost 0 bases and 3 bases respectively, with 17 bases between them. Clones were read by immunoSEQ multiplex PCR, and TCRdb kept only the in-frame ones, dropping some. Here the sample spans approximately 440,000 clones, approximately 88% being singletons. In Seattle, patients joined the study during active infection and were tracked longitudinally. The origin of this receptor is a woman in her 50s with COVID-19, enrolled during active disease. The V call is TRBV27, the J call TRBJ1-1, with TRBD1 as a possible D gene (5 bases). The specimen sequenced was peripheral blood. The CDR3 nucleotides are TGTGCCAGCAGTTTATCGCGGCGGGGGGGTACGGACACTGAAGCTTTCTTT. It specifies CASSLSRRGGTDTEAFF.